This T cell receptor (beta chain) comes out of a study of cytomegalovirus exposure and HLA in healthy donors. Study-wide findings and caveats: Accurate predictions that matched the HLA-A and HLA-B alleles of most subjects were reportedly made from TCR beta sequences. Later analysis indicated greater clonal expansion among HLA-associated TCR beta chains than among equally common other chains.

Germline CDR1 is MNHEY and CDR2 is SMNVEV (reference sequence). The CDR3 spans 14 residues. Trimming cost V 6 bases and J 5 bases, with 16 bases left between them. PCR primers comprised 60 Vbeta and 13 Jbeta primers. This table comes from immunoSEQ multiplex PCR, and its TCRdb copy is limited to in-frame clones, with some not included. Among approximately 150,000 clones listed, 70% to 85% were seen once. Notes on this clone: Antigen: not known.

The sequence was obtained from a human donor in good health. Specimen: PBMCs. The chain is built from TRBV27 and TRBJ2-5; maybe TRBD2 (5 bases). CDR3 amino acids: CASSPRAVGETQYF. The CDR3 region has the DNA TGTGCCAGCAGCCCGAGGGCTGTTGGGGAGACCCAGTACTTC.